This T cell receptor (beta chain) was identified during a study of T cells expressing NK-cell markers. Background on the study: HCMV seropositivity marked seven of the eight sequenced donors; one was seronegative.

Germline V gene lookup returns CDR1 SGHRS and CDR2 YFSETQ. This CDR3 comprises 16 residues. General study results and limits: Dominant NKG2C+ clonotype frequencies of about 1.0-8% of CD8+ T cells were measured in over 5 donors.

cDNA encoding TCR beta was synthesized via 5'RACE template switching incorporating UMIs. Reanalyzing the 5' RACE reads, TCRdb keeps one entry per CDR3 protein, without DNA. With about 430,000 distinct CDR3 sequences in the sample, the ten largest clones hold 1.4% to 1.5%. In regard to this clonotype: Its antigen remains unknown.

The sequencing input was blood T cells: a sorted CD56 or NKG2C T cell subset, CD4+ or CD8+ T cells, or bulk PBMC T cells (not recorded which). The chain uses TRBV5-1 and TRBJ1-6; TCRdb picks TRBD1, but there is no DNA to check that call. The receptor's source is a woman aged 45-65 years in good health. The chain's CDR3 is CASSLDGAHDNSPLHF.